This section outlines one T cell receptor beta chain sequence together with its context. These data originate in a study of regulatory T cells in long-lasting Graves disease. Libraries of TCR beta came from iRepertoire HTBI primers plus Arm-PCR of CDR3 regions. TCRdb passed the multiplex PCR reads through MiXCR, listing each CDR3 protein once. The sample lists 200,000 to 250,000 distinct CDR3 sequences; around a fifth were seen once. Germline V gives CDR1 SGDLS, CDR2 YYNGEE. V lost 4 bases and J lost 6, with 16 bases in between. The CDR3 loop spans 14 amino acids. Described time point: newly diagnosed GD, antithyroid drugs for less than 3 months. RNA isolated from PBMCs was used to make the TCR library. The sample also formed part of further work on T cells in Graves' hyperthyroidism and ophthalmopathy. That report notes: Uncontrolled infection, other autoimmune disease, pregnancy or lactation disqualified patients from enrolment. On the basis of clinical symptoms, serum thyroxine and TRAb, thyroid ultrasound and orbital computed tomography, diagnoses were made. Most expanded thyroid clonotypes above 0.001 also appeared in blood.

The origin of this receptor is a woman in her twenties or thirties with Graves disease. The specimen was peripheral blood mononuclear cells (PBMCs), collected at new diagnosis, from a patient treated with antithyroid drugs. The chain links TRBV9 to TRBJ1-2, with D possibly being TRBD1 (6 bases). Written as DNA, the CDR3 is TGTGCCAGCAGCCACAAATCAGGGGACGATGGCTACACCTTC. It encodes CASSHKSGDDGYTF.